This T cell receptor beta chain came from a study of technical replicates of blood from a few donors. CDR1 is SGHAT and CDR2 is FQNNGV in the germline V gene. V lost 6 bases and J lost 2, with 19 bases in between. CDR3 length equals 16 residues. Sequenced by immunoSEQ multiplex PCR; TCRdb stores in-frame clones only, minus some. The profile shows about 70,000 clones, roughly 96% of them singletons. The sequencing sample was made of T cells isolated from PBMCs. V and J are TRBV11-2 and TRBJ1-1; D unclear. This TCR was sampled from a human donor in good health. CDR3 loop: CASSPSTTPHNTEAFF. The DNA of the CDR3 is TGTGCCAGCAGTCCCTCCACGACTCCTCACAACACTGAAGCTTTCTTT.